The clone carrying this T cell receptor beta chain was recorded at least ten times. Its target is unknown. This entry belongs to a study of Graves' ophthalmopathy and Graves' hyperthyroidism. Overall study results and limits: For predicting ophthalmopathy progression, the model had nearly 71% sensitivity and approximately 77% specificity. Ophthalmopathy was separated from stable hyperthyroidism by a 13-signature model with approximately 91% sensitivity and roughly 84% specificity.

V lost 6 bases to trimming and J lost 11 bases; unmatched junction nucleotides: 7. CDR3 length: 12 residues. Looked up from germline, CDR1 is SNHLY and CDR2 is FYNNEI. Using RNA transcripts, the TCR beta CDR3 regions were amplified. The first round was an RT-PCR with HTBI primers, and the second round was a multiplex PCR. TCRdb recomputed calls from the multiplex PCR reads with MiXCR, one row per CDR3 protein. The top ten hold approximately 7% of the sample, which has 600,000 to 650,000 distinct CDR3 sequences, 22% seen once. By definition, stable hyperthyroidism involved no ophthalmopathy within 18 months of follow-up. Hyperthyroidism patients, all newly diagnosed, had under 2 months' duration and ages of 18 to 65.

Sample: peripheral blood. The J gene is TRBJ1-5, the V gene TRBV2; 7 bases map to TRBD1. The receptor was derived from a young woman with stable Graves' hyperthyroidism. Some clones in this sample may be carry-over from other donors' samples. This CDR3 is CASSPGTAAQHF. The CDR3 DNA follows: TGTGCCAGCAGCCCCGGGACAGCCGCCCAGCATTTT.